The T cell receptor (beta chain) under discussion was sequenced for a study of shared clonotypes between healthy human individuals. Germline lookup yields CDR1 MNHNS and CDR2 SASEGT. The CDR3 sequence is 15 residues long. V lost 0 bases and J lost 5, with 11 bases in between. TCRdb keeps only in-frame clones here, not all; method: immunoSEQ multiplex PCR. The table records around 2,100,000 clones, about 94% of them present only once. Naive CD8 cells were CD45RO-negative, positively selected for CCR7, excluding terminally differentiated effector memory CD45RA+ cells. This TCR derives from a man younger than 30 in good health. What was sequenced was naive CD8+ T cells sorted from blood. The chain recombines TRBV6-1 with TRBJ1-5, with D hard to call. The CDR3 spells CASSEALPGDQPQHF. The CDR3 DNA reads as TGTGCCAGCAGTGAAGCGCTTCCGGGTGATCAGCCCCAGCATTTT.